These 15 T cell receptor beta chains came from one sample sequenced in a study of blood T cell repertoires in COVID-19. Produced via immunoSEQ multiplex PCR; TCRdb's table is partial and in-frame only. This table holds around 150,000 clones, roughly 87% found once. The sample comprised peripheral blood. These receptors came from a woman aged 55-69 years who had recovered from COVID-19.

The chain recombines TRBV5-1 with TRBJ1-1, with TRBD1 matching over 9 bases. The CDR3 consists of 13 residues. Germline values: CDR1 SGHRS, CDR2 YFSETQ. V trimming: 2 bases; J trimming: 8 bases; junction bases outside the gene matches: 4. As DNA, the CDR3 is TGCGCCAGCAGCTTACAGGGGGCTGGGGAAGCTTTCTTT. As protein: CASSLQGAGEAFF.

The genes are TRBV7-9 and TRBJ1-4; no clear D. Trimming left V 5 bases short and J 2 bases short, with 9 bases between. CDR3 length: 14 amino acids. Per the germline V gene, CDR1 is SEHNR and CDR2 is FQNEAQ (reference sequence). This CDR3 is CASSPGGTNEKLFF. As DNA, the CDR3 is TGTGCCAGCAGCCCTGGCGGTACTAATGAAAAACTGTTTTTT.

The chain combines TRBV10-2 with TRBJ1-2; 7 nucleotides align to TRBD1. Germline V lookup: CDR1 WSHSY, CDR2 SAAADI. The V segment lost 7 bases and the J segment 3 bases; nucleotides outside the gene matches: 5. The CDR3 extends over 13 amino acids. The CDR3 coding sequence is TGCGCCAGCATGGACAGGAACGACTATGGCTACACCTTC. This codes for CASMDRNDYGYTF.

The chain joins TRBV7-9 to TRBJ1-1; D is ambiguous. The CDR3 totals 14 residues. Per germline, CDR1 SEHNR and CDR2 FQNEAQ (reference sequence). V gave up 5 bases and J gave up 6 bases, with 16 bases separating them. In nucleotides, the CDR3 is TGTGCCAGCAGCAGGGCGGAGATGAGTCCTGAAGCTTTCTTT. Translation: CASSRAEMSPEAFF. The variable domain in full, with the rest retrieved from reference TRBV7-9 and TRBJ1-1, is DTGVSQNPRHKITKRGQNVTFRCDPISEHNRLYWYRQTLGQGPEFLTYFQNEAQLEKSRLLSDRFSAERPKGSFSTLEIQRTEQGDSAMYLCASSRAEMSPEAFFGQGTRLTVV.

The chain couples TRBV30 to TRBJ1-4; the D is unclear. Trimming cost V 3 bases and J 4 bases, with 6 bases left between them. Germline V gene lookup returns CDR1 GTSNPN and CDR2 SVGIG (reference sequence). This CDR3 region has 12 residues. This chain's CDR3 is CAWRAYNEKLFF. The CDR3 DNA reads as TGTGCCTGGAGAGCTTATAATGAAAAACTGTTTTTT.

V and J are TRBV27 and TRBJ2-5; 8 bases align to TRBD2. Per the germline V gene, CDR1 is MNHEY and CDR2 is SMNVEV (reference sequence). V lost 9 bases, J lost 1 base, and 1 base stayed unmatched. The CDR3 totals 12 residues. CDR3 in DNA: TGTGCCAGTCGGGGGGGCCAAGAGACCCAGTACTTC. As protein: CASRGGQETQYF.

J is TRBJ1-3 and V is TRBV15, with TRBD1 as a possible D gene (5 bases). Trimming left V 5 bases short and J 0 bases short, with 14 bases between. The germline V gene encodes CDR1 LNHNV and CDR2 YYDKDF (reference sequence). This CDR3 has 16 residues. The CDR3 here is CATSPRGGNSGNTIYF. CDR3 in DNA: TGTGCCACCAGCCCGAGGGGAGGCAACTCTGGAAACACCATATATTTT.

The chain links TRBV5-6 to TRBJ2-3; D perhaps matches TRBD2 (6 bases). CDR3 length: 13 residues. The germline V and J ends were trimmed by 5 bases and 6 bases, with 13 bases remaining between them. Germline CDR1 and CDR2: SGHDT and YYEEEE. The CDR3 region has the DNA TGTGCCAGCAGTTTACTGGGGAGGGATACGCAGTATTTT. Encoded protein: CASSLLGRDTQYF.

The chain employs TRBV5-5 and TRBJ1-1, with a tentative D call TRBD1 (5 bases). Trimming stripped 4 bases from V and 7 bases from J, with 11 bases between. CDR1 is SGHKS, CDR2 YYEKEE, per germline (reference sequence). This CDR3 comprises 12 residues. CDR3 bases: TGTGCCAGCAGCCAGACAGAAAATGAAGCTTTCTTT. It translates to CASSQTENEAFF.

The V call is TRBV6-5, the J call TRBJ1-1; D may be TRBD1 (5 bases). There are 16 residues in the CDR3. V lost 2 bases to trimming and J lost 2 bases, with 15 bases between them. Germline CDR1 is MNHEY and CDR2 is SVGAGI. The CDR3 DNA sequence: TGTGCCAGCAGTTACGTGACAGCCCCCCTAAACACTGAAGCTTTCTTT. Its translation: CASSYVTAPLNTEAFF.

The chain carries TRBV2 and TRBJ2-4, with TRBD2 as a possible D gene (7 bases). CDR1 is SNHLY and CDR2 is FYNNEI in the germline V gene. Trimming took 1 base from V and 15 from J, leaving 16 bases between them. This CDR3 region has 13 residues. The DNA of the CDR3 is TGTGCCAGCAGTGAAGAGGGGGGGCAACAACGGTACTTC. It codes for CASSEEGGQQRYF.

The rearrangement uses TRBV2 and TRBJ2-3, with TRBD1 as a possible D gene (6 bases). Trimming took 7 bases from V and 4 from J, leaving 9 bases between them. CDR1 is SNHLY and CDR2 is FYNNEI in the germline V gene. This CDR3 has 12 amino acids. CDR3 bases: TGTGCCAGCAAGGACAGTTCAGATACGCAGTATTTT. The encoded protein is CASKDSSDTQYF. The full variable domain, in which reference TRBV2 and TRBJ2-3 provide the parts outside the CDR3, is EPEVTQTPSHQVTQMGQEVILRCVPISNHLYFYWYRQILGQKVEFLVSFYNNEISEKSEIFDDQFSVERPDGSNFTLKIRSTKLEDSAMYFCASKDSSDTQYFGPGTRLTVL.

This clone was seen more than once but under ten times. This chain links TRBV30 with TRBJ2-1, with 8 bases lining up with TRBD1. The CDR3 is made up of 18 amino acids. CDR1 GTSNPN and CDR2 SVGIG come from the germline V gene (reference sequence). V shed 3 bases, J shed 8 bases, and the junction held 21 bases outside the gene matches. The CDR3: CAWSHSGAERTGKYEQFF. CDR3 DNA sequence: TGTGCCTGGAGCCACTCTGGGGCAGAACGGACAGGGAAGTATGAGCAGTTCTTC.

This chain links TRBV27 with TRBJ2-1, with a possible D match to TRBD1 (6 bases). V gave up 2 bases and J gave up 7 bases, with 12 bases separating them. The CDR3 runs 14 residues. The germline gives CDR1 MNHEY, CDR2 SMNVEV (reference sequence). This CDR3 reads CASSLGGGRNEQFF. CDR3 coding DNA: TGTGCCAGCAGTTTAGGTGGGGGCAGGAATGAGCAGTTCTTC.

The rearrangement uses TRBV5-1 and TRBJ1-2; 10 bases line up with TRBD1. With V trimmed by 3 bases and J by 4 bases, 6 bases remained unmatched. Germline V gene lookup returns CDR1 SGHRS and CDR2 YFSETQ. The CDR3 length is 15 residues. Here the CDR3 reads CASSWDRGRLYGYTF. The CDR3 region has the DNA TGCGCCAGCAGCTGGGACAGGGGTCGTCTCTATGGCTACACCTTC.